One sample yielded the 21 T cell receptor beta chains listed below, sequenced in a study of cytomegalovirus exposure and HLA in healthy donors. Primers for the PCR totalled 60 Vbeta and 13 Jbeta. Assay used: immunoSEQ multiplex PCR; TCRdb lists only in-frame clones, some missing. The repertoire holds some 130,000 clones, with around 74% as singletons. What was sequenced was PBMCs. Receptor source: a woman between 50 and 59 years old in good health and CMV-seropositive.

CDR3 sequence: CASSSPSSPYEQYF. DNA for the CDR3: TGTGCCAGCAGCTCCCCGTCGTCCCCCTACGAGCAGTACTTC. The chain employs TRBV11-3 and TRBJ2-7; D not certain. The CDR3 contains 14 residues. Trimming left V 4 bases short and J 2 bases short, with 12 bases between. Germline V gives CDR1 SGHNT, CDR2 YENEEA.

V and J are TRBV7-2 and TRBJ2-3, with TRBD2 matching over 14 bases. Trimming took 5 bases from V and 5 from J; bases not matched to a gene: 9. The CDR3 extends over 17 amino acids. Germline CDR1 reads SGHTA; CDR2 reads FQGNSA. The CDR3 nucleotides read TGTGCCAGCAGCCAAGAGGGACTAGCGGGGGAGGGAGATACGCAGTATTTT. It codes for CASSQEGLAGEGDTQYF.

This clone was seen a few times. The chain's CDR3 is CASSVGTAGNQPQHF. The CDR3 DNA reads as TGTGCCAGCAGCGTCGGGACAGCCGGCAATCAGCCCCAGCATTTT. This chain joins TRBV9 and TRBJ1-5; TRBD1 agrees at 7 bases. This CDR3 has 15 amino acids. J was trimmed by 2 bases and V by 2 bases; bases with no gene match: 4. CDR1 and CDR2 from the germline V gene are SGDLS and YYNGEE.

J is TRBJ1-1 and V is TRBV19; D not certain. The V end lost 7 bases, the J end lost 5 bases, and 11 bases lay between the germline ends. CDR1 is LNHDA, CDR2 SQIVND, per germline (reference sequence). CDR3 size: 12 residues. The CDR3 DNA sequence: TGTGCCAGTAATGCGGCGCGAACTGAAGCTTTCTTT. It codes for CASNAARTEAFF.

V usage is TRBV10-1 and J usage is TRBJ2-3, with a weak D call TRBD1 (6 bases). This CDR3 region has 15 residues. V lost 3 bases, J lost 1 base, and 11 bases lay in between. Germline V gene sequence: CDR1 WNHNN, CDR2 SYGVQD (reference sequence). CDR3 sequence: CASSDRGPGTDTQYF. CDR3 nucleotides: TGCGCCAGCAGTGACAGGGGCCCTGGCACAGATACGCAGTATTTT.

CDR3 sequence: CASSLERGNQETQYF. The CDR3 DNA sequence: TGTGCCAGCAGCTTAGAAAGGGGAAACCAAGAGACCCAGTACTTC. V and J are TRBV7-7 and TRBJ2-5; TRBD1 is a possible D gene (5 bases). The V gene's germline CDR1 is SSHAT and CDR2 FNYEAQ (reference sequence). The germline V and J ends were trimmed by 1 base and 0 bases, with 9 bases remaining between them. The CDR3 is made up of 15 amino acids.

This chain connects TRBV6-6 to TRBJ1-2; 7 bases match TRBD1. The CDR3 spans 13 residues. In germline, CDR1 is MNHNY, CDR2 SVGAGI (reference sequence). Trimming removed 6 bases from V and 6 bases from J; junction bases left unmatched: 7. CDR3 in amino acids: CASSLLQGNGYTF. The DNA for the CDR3 is TGTGCCAGCAGCTTGCTACAGGGGAATGGCTACACCTTC.

Only a few counts were recorded for this clone. This chain uses TRBV5-1 with TRBJ1-4; 7 bases align to TRBD1. The ends lost 6 bases at V and 5 bases at J; junction bases unmatched: 7. The CDR3 has 14 amino acids. Per germline, CDR1 SGHRS and CDR2 YFSETQ. This CDR3 reads CASKAGQSNEKLFF. CDR3 nucleotide sequence: TGCGCCAGCAAGGCGGGACAGTCGAATGAAAAACTGTTTTTT. Full variable domain (missing parts from reference TRBV5-1 and TRBJ1-4): KAGVTQTPRYLIKTRGQQVTLSCSPISGHRSVSWYQQTPGQGLQFLFEYFSETQRNKGNFPGRFSGRQFSNSRSEMNVSTLELGDSALYLCASKAGQSNEKLFFGSGTQLSVL.

This sequence joins TRBV7-9 and TRBJ2-3; D ambiguous. The CDR3 sequence is 16 residues long. The V gene's germline CDR1 is SEHNR and CDR2 FQNEAQ (reference sequence). V was shortened by 6 bases and J by 0 bases, with 16 bases between the two germline ends. The CDR3 DNA follows: TGTGCCAGCAGACAACACCGGCAGGCCAGCACAGATACGCAGTATTTT. Protein: CASRQHRQASTDTQYF.

This chain connects TRBV7-2 to TRBJ2-7, with 10 bases aligning to TRBD2. CDR1 SGHTA and CDR2 FQGNSA come from the germline V gene. The CDR3 is made up of 14 amino acids. V shed 5 bases, J shed 7 bases, and the junction held 8 bases outside the gene matches. This CDR3 is CASSLGLAAGEQYF. CDR3 in DNA: TGTGCCAGCAGCCTCGGACTAGCGGCGGGAGAGCAGTACTTC.

CDR3 protein: CASSLTGGGGYTF. For the CDR3, the DNA is TGTGCCAGCAGCTTAACAGGGGGCGGTGGCTACACCTTC. The chain combines TRBV7-2 with TRBJ1-2; 9 bases are shared with TRBD1. Trimming cost V 2 bases and J 7 bases; bases outside gene matches: 2. The CDR3 has 13 residues. Looked up from germline, CDR1 is SGHTA and CDR2 is FQGNSA.

J is TRBJ1-6 and V is TRBV6-6, with 9 bases that match TRBD1. This CDR3 spans 16 amino acids. V lost 6 bases and J lost 10; bases outside the gene matches: 13. Germline CDR1 MNHNY, CDR2 SVGAGI (reference sequence). The CDR3 DNA reads as TGTGCCAGCAGACTCCCCCCGGGACAGGGCGAGTCACCCCTCCACTTT. This codes for CASRLPPGQGESPLHF.

The V and J genes are TRBV5-1 and TRBJ2-1; 8 positions agree with TRBD2. The CDR3 totals 18 residues. In germline, CDR1 is SGHRS, CDR2 YFSETQ. V was pared by 0 bases and J by 0 bases, with 8 bases of the junction left unmatched. The CDR3 region has the DNA TGCGCCAGCAGCTTGGCCGCTAGCGGGCCTGGCTCCTACAATGAGCAGTTCTTC. This sequence encodes CASSLAASGPGSYNEQFF.

This clone has just one count. The J gene is TRBJ2-2, the V gene TRBV7-2, with 7 nucleotides matching TRBD1. V lost 2 bases, J lost 9 bases, and 3 bases stayed unmatched. CDR3 length: 13 residues. The germline CDR1 and CDR2 sequences are SGHTA and FQGNSA. CDR3 amino acids: CASSLNRGRELFF. The DNA for the CDR3 is TGTGCCAGCAGCTTAAACAGGGGTCGGGAGCTGTTTTTT.

DNA of the CDR3: TGTGCCAGCAGTGAAGCAGGAGGTAAAGATACGCAGTATTTT. This sequence encodes CASSEAGGKDTQYF. The genes are TRBV6-1 and TRBJ2-3, with D perhaps TRBD2 (5 bases). V gave up 0 bases and J gave up 5 bases, with 9 bases separating them. The CDR3 length is 14 residues. Germline CDR1 and CDR2: MNHNS and SASEGT.

Points on this clone: Within the sample, other DNA sequences also encode this same CDR3. The chain recombines TRBV5-4 with TRBJ1-6; maybe TRBD1 (5 bases). Germline CDR1 reads SGHNT; CDR2 reads YYREEE (reference sequence). The V gene lost 5 bases and the J gene lost 9 bases, with 21 bases spanning the gap. The CDR3 runs to 16 residues. In DNA form, the CDR3 reads TGTGCCAGCAGGAGCCGCGGGGCAGTAAGAATTTCACCCCTCCACTTT. This sequence encodes CASRSRGAVRISPLHF.

The rearrangement uses TRBV25-1 and TRBJ2-4; possibly TRBD2 for D (5 bases). The CDR3 has 15 residues. Germline loops: CDR1 MGHDK, CDR2 SYGVNS. Trimming took off 4 bases at V and 1 base at J, with 11 bases between the two ends. CDR3 region: CASSAGSWAKNIQYF. The CDR3 DNA follows: TGTGCCAGCAGTGCGGGATCATGGGCCAAAAACATTCAGTACTTC.

This clone was seen more than once but under ten times. This chain uses TRBV18 with TRBJ2-5; 10 bases line up with TRBD1. Unmatched junction bases numbered 6, after V lost 4 bases and J lost 4 bases. Germline assignment: CDR1 KGHSH and CDR2 LQKENI. This CDR3 has 15 residues. The CDR3 is CASSQTGGFGETQYF. In DNA form, the CDR3 reads TGTGCCAGCTCACAGACAGGGGGCTTCGGAGAGACCCAGTACTTC.

The chain links TRBV19 to TRBJ2-5; maybe TRBD1 (6 bases). The CDR3 is 13 amino acids. Germline V lookup: CDR1 LNHDA, CDR2 SQIVND (reference sequence). V dropped 6 bases and J dropped 4 bases, with 12 bases sitting between them. CDR3 in DNA: TGTGCCAGTAGAAAGGGGACACTAGAGACCCAGTACTTC. Amino acid sequence: CASRKGTLETQYF.

The chain combines TRBV9 with TRBJ1-5; D is perhaps TRBD1 (5 bases). Germline CDR1 reads SGDLS; CDR2 reads YYNGEE. The CDR3 runs 14 residues. Trimming stripped 4 bases from V and 6 bases from J, with 14 bases between. CDR3 sequence: CASSRAGTSQPQHF. CDR3 nucleotides: TGTGCCAGCAGCCGAGCAGGGACTAGTCAGCCCCAGCATTTT.

V and J are TRBV7-2 and TRBJ1-4; 7 bases map to TRBD1. This CDR3 has 14 amino acids. Germline loops: CDR1 SGHTA, CDR2 FQGNSA. The trim removed 5 bases at V and 5 bases at J, leaving 5 bases unmatched. CDR3 nucleotides: TGTGCCAGCAGCCCAGACAGGGCAAATGAAAAACTGTTTTTT. Amino acid sequence: CASSPDRANEKLFF.